The clone carrying this TCR beta chain was found many times. Antigen specificity is unknown. An end of the junction does not agree with germline; a read error may underlie this. The data were taken from a study of T cells in Graves' hyperthyroidism and ophthalmopathy. Study-wide background: Peripheral blood was obtained at initial diagnosis, preceding any treatment.

Clinical symptoms, serum thyroxine and TRAb, thyroid ultrasound and orbital computed tomography were used for the diagnoses. TCR beta CDR3 sequences were amplified from RNA transcripts. Researchers ran a first-round RT-PCR on the TCR CDR3 using the HTBI primer set. TCRdb re-derived calls from the multiplex PCR reads in MiXCR, one entry per CDR3 protein. The sample consists of about 350,000 distinct CDR3 sequences, approximately 14% of them appearing once. Germline CDR1 MDHEN, CDR2 SYDVKM. The CDR3 has 13 amino acids. Study results and limitations: Most clonotypes that expanded in the thyroid above 0.001 also showed up in blood.

The receptor was isolated from a woman between 55 and 75 years old with Graves' ophthalmopathy. The chain joins TRBV28 to TRBJ1-1; no clear D gene. Material for sequencing was blood. The CDR3 here is CASSFRRNAEAFF. Written as DNA, the CDR3 is TGTGCCAGCAGTTTCCGGAGGAACGCTGAAGCTTTCTTT. The entire variable domain, with the rest obtained from reference TRBV28 and TRBJ1-1, is as follows: DVKVTQSSRYLVKRTGEKVFLECVQDMDHENMFWYRQDPGLGLRLIYFSYDVKMKEKGDIPEGYSVSREKKERFSLILESASTNQTSMYLCASSFRRNAEAFFGQGTRLTVV.